The clone carrying this T cell receptor (beta chain) was found a few times. Its antigen remains unknown. The primer mix had 60 Vbeta and 13 Jbeta primers. Repertoires were generated with immunoSEQ multiplex PCR, while TCRdb's copy carries only in-frame clones and drops some. The sample includes about 150,000 clones, around 84% of them seen just once. These data come from a study of cytomegalovirus exposure and HLA in healthy donors. In germline, CDR1 is LGHNA, CDR2 YSLEER. CDR3 length equals 15 residues. V lost 4 bases to trimming and J lost 0 bases, with 11 bases between them. Overall study findings and caveats: Common viral pathogens (according to a later analysis) appeared linked to several of the most significant clusters. An analysis done earlier found most TCR beta V segments productive about 87% or about 30% of the time.

The sequence came from a man between 18 and 35 years old in good health and CMV-seronegative. Sequenced: PBMCs. The gene calls are TRBV4-3 and TRBJ2-3; tentatively, D is TRBD1 (5 bases). CDR3 sequence (DNA): TGCGCCAGCAGCCGCAGGGTGACTAGCACAGATACGCAGTATTTT. It yields the protein CASSRRVTSTDTQYF.